This T cell receptor beta chain emerged from a study of T cells in Graves' hyperthyroidism and ophthalmopathy (dated by TCRdb to between 2017 and 2020). As for the study more broadly: Peripheral blood samples were taken at initial diagnosis, before any treatment was given. A discovery cohort of approximately 100 patients, approximately 44 with Graves' ophthalmopathy and 55 to 60 with stable Graves' hyperthyroidism, was used to find distinguishing TCR V-J signatures. An independent validation cohort of under 20 hyperthyroidism patients and approximately 16 patients who later progressed to ophthalmopathy tested prospective prediction of ophthalmopathy. The 100 discovery patients were divided at random into training and test sets in a 7:3 ratio. The study also compared thyroid tissue and blood T-cell repertoires from 5 to 7 Graves' hyperthyroidism patients. Once sampling was done, hyperthyroidism patients were given methimazole at a starting dose of 30 mg daily, whereas ophthalmopathy patients were given high-dose intravenous methylprednisolone. TCR Vbeta CDR3 sequencing of some 140 peripheral blood samples (over 40 ophthalmopathy, 75 hyperthyroidism and some 17 progressor patients) is reported in the paper.

A patient counted as having stable Graves' hyperthyroidism if no progression to ophthalmopathy occurred over 18 months of follow-up. Hyperthyroidism patients were aged 18 to 65 years and newly diagnosed, with disease duration of less than 2 months. Patients with uncontrolled infections, other autoimmune diseases, pregnancy or lactation were excluded. Diagnoses were established on the basis of clinical symptoms, serum thyroxine and TRAb, thyroid ultrasound, and orbital computed tomography. PBMCs were separated from roughly 9.3 ml of fresh peripheral blood using Ficoll-Paque density gradient centrifugation. Total RNA was extracted using Trizol reagent, and RNA quality was assessed on an Agilent 2100 Bioanalyzer. Broad study findings and their caveats: During validation, the model predicted progression to ophthalmopathy a median of around six months ahead of onset, with more than 60% sensitivity and roughly 75% specificity. No statistical method was used to set the sample size in advance, and investigators knew the group allocation. A 13 V-J signature model separated ophthalmopathy from stable hyperthyroidism, with roughly 88% sensitivity and about 81% specificity in cross-validation and 80%/75% in testing. Most expanded thyroid clonotypes (frequency above 0.001) were also detected in blood, a finding suggesting that blood repertoires may reflect thyroid immune responses.

This clonotype was observed at least ten times. Its binding antigen is unknown. No much larger clonotype is one base removed from it; base qualities were not supplied. The TCR beta CDR3 regions were amplified from the RNA transcripts. The TCR CDR3 was subjected to a first round of RT-PCR using the HTBI primer set and the Qiagen OneStep RT-PCR kit. Libraries were constructed in a second round of multiplex PCR, after which size selection and purification were performed. Libraries were sequenced paired-end with 100 bp reads on an Illumina HiSeq2000. The published analysis was carried out like this. Raw data were processed with SOAPnuke, discarding reads with adapters, uncalled bases, mean Phred below 15, or no exact constant-primer or identifier match. COPE v1.2.5 was used to merge the high-quality paired reads, and each unique nucleotide sequence was defined as a clonotype. MiTCR v1.1 was used to align the clonotypes against IMGT TRBV, TRBD and TRBJ reference segments. The analysis included only V-J combinations with a frequency above 0.0001, which together covered 98% to 99.2% of the repertoires. A TCS score was defined as the ratio of F50 (clonal expansion) to E x V (chaos), with BLOSUM62-based TCRdist applied between CDR3 peptides within each V-J. Welch's t-statistics and random forest reduced roughly 540 V-J features to 13, which were used in a naive Bayes classifier (R e1071). TCRdb passed the public sequencing reads through fastp at Q25 and MiXCR, retaining productive beta sequences. All rows with the same CDR3 protein become a single entry with the most common DNA and genes. The V and J calls shown here were made by TCRdb, not taken from the authors' results. The table for this sample lists around 280,000 distinct CDR3 sequences; roughly 13% of them were counted only once. The ten most abundant clones make up roughly 7.7% of the sample.

Trimming leaves V shorter by 5 bases and J shorter by 0 bases, with the junction holding 10 bases beyond the gene matches. The germline V gene supplies CDR1 SGHDT and CDR2 YYEEEE. The CDR3, from cysteine to phenylalanine, totals 16 residues. Left in the record is the CDR3 DNA by itself, 48 bases read in frame from the first base. The sequencing input was blood. This receptor was obtained from a woman aged 40 to 50 with Graves' hyperthyroidism. The rearrangement combines TRBV5-6 with TRBJ1-1; a stretch of 7 junction bases matches TRBD1. CDR3 sequence: CASRPNRDSMNTEAFF. The bases are TGTGCCAGCAGACCTAACCGGGACAGCATGAACACTGAAGCTTTCTTT.